A selection of T cell receptor beta chains follows, all from one sample in a study of T cell repertoires in cytomegalovirus infection. TCRdb used MiXCR to reprocess the reads, holding one entry per CDR3 protein. The sample yields under 95,000 distinct CDR3 sequences, over 3.5% seen once. Sequencing was done on a sample of PBMCs. The receptors derive from a human donor in good health (CMV status not recorded). Some clones in this sample may be carry-over from other donors' samples. The conserved cysteine and the conserved F or W are not part of the CDR3 here. A D gene is named only where the DNA matches it firmly.

D gene	V gene	J gene	CDR3 protein
-	TRBV7-4	TRBJ1-5	ASSLAGSLNPPH
TRBD2	TRBV7-6	TRBJ2-2	ASSLLPAGGNTGELF
TRBD2	TRBV7-2	TRBJ2-3	ASSSRVAGGLDTQY
TRBD1	TRBV10-3	TRBJ2-5	AISAGTGEETQY
-	TRBV6-5	TRBJ1-1	ASIRWAGGAMGTEAF
TRBD2	TRBV20-1	TRBJ2-5	SAVASGTRAETQY
-	TRBV20-1	TRBJ2-4	SAGTRALAKNIQY
TRBD2	TRBV7-8	TRBJ2-3	ASSSRGRGGTDTQY
-	TRBV28	TRBJ2-3	ASSRHEGYTDTQY
-	TRBV7-2	TRBJ1-4	ASSFLGLANEKLF
-	TRBV2	TRBJ1-5	ASRDSYGNQPQH
-	TRBV7-8	TRBJ2-7	ASGNNLVYEQY
-	TRBV6-6	TRBJ1-2	ASSSGRLGNGYT
TRBD2	TRBV20-1	TRBJ2-7	SVQTSGTYEQY
-	TRBV29-1	TRBJ2-1	SVRSGLYNEQF
TRBD1	TRBV7-8	TRBJ2-5	ASSFGPGGVETQY
-	TRBV29-1	TRBJ1-1	SVETGTTSGTEAF